This T cell receptor beta chain was sequenced in a study of naive and memory T cell subsets. Study-level results: This RNA-based method may be sensitive to activation-related transcript changes.

Germline CDR1 is WSHSY and CDR2 is SAAADI. V was clipped by 7 bases and J by 8 bases; unmatched bases: 10. The CDR3 totals 14 residues. As to this clonotype: The antigen is not known.

Four PCR rounds used nested alpha and beta constant region primers plus the SP2 primer. For blood and skin samples, reverse transcription used TCR alpha and beta constant primers. TCRdb passed the 5' RACE reads through MiXCR, listing each CDR3 protein once. This sample has more than 45,000 distinct CDR3 sequences; roughly 7% occur once, and the top ten carry almost 10%. The library had UMIs added by 3' ligation of an oligonucleotide to TCR cDNA. RNA was extracted from 2 to 2.5 ml of whole blood of healthy adults. Input was 1 to 1000 ng of DNase-treated total RNA without cell sorting. This clonotype was sampled from a male donor in good health. The chain links TRBV10-2 to TRBJ2-1, with TRBD1 matching 8 bases. In DNA, the CDR3 is TGCGCCAGCAAGACAGGGGCGGCTATCTATGAGCAGTTCTTC. Amino acid sequence: CASKTGAAIYEQFF.